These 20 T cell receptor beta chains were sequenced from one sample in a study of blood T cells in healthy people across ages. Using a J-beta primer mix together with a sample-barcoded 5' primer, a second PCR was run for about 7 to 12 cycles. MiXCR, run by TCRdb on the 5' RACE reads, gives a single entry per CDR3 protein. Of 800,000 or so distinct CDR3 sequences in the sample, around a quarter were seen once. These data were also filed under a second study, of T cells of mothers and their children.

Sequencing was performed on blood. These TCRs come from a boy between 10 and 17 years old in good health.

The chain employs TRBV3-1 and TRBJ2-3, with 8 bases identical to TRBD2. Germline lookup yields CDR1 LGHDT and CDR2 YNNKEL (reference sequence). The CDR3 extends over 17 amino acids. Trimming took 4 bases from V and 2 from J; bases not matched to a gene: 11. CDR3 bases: TGTGCCAGCAGCCCAGAAGTGGCGGGGGGAGTCACAGATACGCAGTATTTT. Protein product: CASSPEVAGGVTDTQYF.

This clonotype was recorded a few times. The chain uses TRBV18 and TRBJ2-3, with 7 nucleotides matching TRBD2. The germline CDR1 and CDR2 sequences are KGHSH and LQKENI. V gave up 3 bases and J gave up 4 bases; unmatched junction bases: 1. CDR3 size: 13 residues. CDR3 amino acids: CASSPTSPDTQYF. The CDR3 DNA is TGTGCCAGCTCACCGACTAGCCCAGATACGCAGTATTTT.

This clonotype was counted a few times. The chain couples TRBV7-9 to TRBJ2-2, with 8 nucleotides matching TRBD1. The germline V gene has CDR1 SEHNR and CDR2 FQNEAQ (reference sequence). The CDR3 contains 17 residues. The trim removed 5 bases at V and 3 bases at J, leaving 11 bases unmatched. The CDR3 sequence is CASSPRGTGLYTGELFF. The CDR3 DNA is TGTGCCAGCAGCCCTAGGGGGACAGGTCTCTACACCGGGGAGCTGTTTTTT.

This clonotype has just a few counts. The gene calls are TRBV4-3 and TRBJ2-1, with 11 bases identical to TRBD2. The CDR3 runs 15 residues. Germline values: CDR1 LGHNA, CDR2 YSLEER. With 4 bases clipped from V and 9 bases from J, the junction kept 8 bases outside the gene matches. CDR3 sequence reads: CASSPLAGGYGEQFF. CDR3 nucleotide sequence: TGCGCCAGCAGCCCGCTAGCGGGGGGCTATGGTGAGCAGTTCTTC.

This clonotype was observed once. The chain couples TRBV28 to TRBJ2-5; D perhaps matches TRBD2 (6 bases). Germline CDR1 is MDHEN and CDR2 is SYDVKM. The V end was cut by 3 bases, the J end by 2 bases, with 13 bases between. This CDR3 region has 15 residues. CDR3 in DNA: TGTGCCAGCAGTTTCTCCGGGCGGGGTCAAGAGACCCAGTACTTC. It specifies CASSFSGRGQETQYF.

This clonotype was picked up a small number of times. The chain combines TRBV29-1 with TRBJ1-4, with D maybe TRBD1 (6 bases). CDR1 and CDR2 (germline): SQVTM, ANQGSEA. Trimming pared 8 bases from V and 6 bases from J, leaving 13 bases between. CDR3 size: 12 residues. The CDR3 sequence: CSTQGGDEKLFF. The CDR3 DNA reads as TGCAGCACACAGGGAGGAGATGAAAAACTGTTTTTT.

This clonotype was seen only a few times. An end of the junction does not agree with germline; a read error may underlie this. CDR3 bases: TGTGCCAGCTCAATGGGGGGCAATCAGCCCCTGCATTTT. Protein sequence: CASSMGGNQPLHF. The chain joins TRBV18 to TRBJ1-5; TRBD1 is a possible D gene (6 bases). Germline V gene lookup returns CDR1 KGHSH and CDR2 LQKENI. The CDR3 has 13 amino acids.

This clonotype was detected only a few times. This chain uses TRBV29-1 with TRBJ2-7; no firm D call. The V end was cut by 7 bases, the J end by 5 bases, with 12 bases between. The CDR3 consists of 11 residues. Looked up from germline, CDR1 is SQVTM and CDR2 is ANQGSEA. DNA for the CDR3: TGCAGCGCTGGGATTGGTGACGAGCAGTACTTC. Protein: CSAGIGDEQYF.

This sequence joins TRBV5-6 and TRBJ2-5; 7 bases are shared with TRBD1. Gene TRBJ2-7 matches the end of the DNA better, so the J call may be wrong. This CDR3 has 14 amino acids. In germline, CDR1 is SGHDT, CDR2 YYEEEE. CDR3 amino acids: CASSLQTGSHEQYF. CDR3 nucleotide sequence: TGTGCCAGCAGCCTGCAGACAGGGAGTCACGAGCAGTACTTC.

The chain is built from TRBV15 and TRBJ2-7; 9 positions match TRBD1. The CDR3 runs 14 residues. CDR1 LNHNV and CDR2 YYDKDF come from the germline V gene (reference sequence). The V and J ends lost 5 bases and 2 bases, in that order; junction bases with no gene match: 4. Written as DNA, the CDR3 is TGTGCCACCAGCCCCGGGACAGGGACCTACGAGCAGTACTTC. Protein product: CATSPGTGTYEQYF.

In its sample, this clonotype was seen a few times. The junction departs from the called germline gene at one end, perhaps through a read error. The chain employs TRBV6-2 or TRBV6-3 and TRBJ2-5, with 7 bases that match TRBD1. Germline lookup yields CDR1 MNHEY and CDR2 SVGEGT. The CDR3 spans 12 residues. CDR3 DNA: TGTACCAGCAGTTACCAGGGGGTCTCCCAGTACTTC. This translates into CTSSYQGVSQYF.

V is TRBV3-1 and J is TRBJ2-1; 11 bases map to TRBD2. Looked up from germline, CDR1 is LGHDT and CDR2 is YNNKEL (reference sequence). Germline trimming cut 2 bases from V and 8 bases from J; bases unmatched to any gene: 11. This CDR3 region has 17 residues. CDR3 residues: CASSQRTVTSGDDEQFF. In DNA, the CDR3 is TGTGCCAGCAGCCAACGTACAGTGACTAGCGGGGACGATGAGCAGTTCTTC.

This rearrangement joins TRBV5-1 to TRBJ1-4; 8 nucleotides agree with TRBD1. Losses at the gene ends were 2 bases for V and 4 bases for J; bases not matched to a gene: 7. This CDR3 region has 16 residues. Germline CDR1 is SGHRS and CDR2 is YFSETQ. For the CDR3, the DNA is TGCGCCAGCAGCTTCGGACAGGGCCTAGTTAATGAAAAACTGTTTTTT. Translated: CASSFGQGLVNEKLFF.

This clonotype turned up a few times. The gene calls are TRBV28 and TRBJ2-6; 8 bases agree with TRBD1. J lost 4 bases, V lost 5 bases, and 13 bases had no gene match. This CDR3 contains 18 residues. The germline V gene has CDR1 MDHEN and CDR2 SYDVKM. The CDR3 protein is CASSDPGQEAVGANVLTF. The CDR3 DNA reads TGTGCCAGCAGTGACCCGGGACAGGAGGCGGTGGGGGCCAACGTCCTGACTTTC.

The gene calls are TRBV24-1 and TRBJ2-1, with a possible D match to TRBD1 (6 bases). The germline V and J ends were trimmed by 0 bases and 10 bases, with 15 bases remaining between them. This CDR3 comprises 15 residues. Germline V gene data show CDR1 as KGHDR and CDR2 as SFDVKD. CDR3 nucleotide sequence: TGTGCCACCAGTGATTTGATAGGGGGTGTCGGGGAGCAGTTCTTC. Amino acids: CATSDLIGGVGEQFF.

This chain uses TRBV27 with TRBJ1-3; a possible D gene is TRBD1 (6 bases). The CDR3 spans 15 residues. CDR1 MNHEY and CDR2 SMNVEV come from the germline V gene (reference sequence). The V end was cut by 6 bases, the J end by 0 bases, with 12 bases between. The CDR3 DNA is TGTGCCAGCAGGATCACAGGGTCCTCTGGAAACACCATATATTTT. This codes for CASRITGSSGNTIYF.

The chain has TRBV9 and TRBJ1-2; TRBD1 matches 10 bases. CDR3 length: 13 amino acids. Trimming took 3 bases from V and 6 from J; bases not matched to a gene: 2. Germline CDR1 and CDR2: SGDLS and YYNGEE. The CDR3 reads CASSAGQGNGYTF. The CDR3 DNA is TGTGCCAGCAGCGCGGGACAGGGGAATGGCTACACCTTC. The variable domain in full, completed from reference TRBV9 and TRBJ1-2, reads DSGVTQTPKHLITATGQRVTLRCSPRSGDLSVYWYQQSLDQGLQFLIQYYNGEERAKGNILERFSAQQFPDLHSELNLSSLELGDSALYFCASSAGQGNGYTFGSGTRLTVV.

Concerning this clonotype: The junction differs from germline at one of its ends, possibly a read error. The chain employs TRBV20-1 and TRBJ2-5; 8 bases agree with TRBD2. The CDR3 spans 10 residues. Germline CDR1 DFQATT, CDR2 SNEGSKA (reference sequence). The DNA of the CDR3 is TGCAGTGCTGCCAGCGGGGGAACTCCCTTC. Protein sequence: CSAASGGTPF.

The CDR3 DNA sequence: TGTGCCAGCAGTCCTCGGACAGGGGGCGACGAGCAGTACTTC. This codes for CASSPRTGGDEQYF. The chain is built from TRBV28 and TRBJ2-7; 11 bases align to TRBD1. The CDR3 is 14 amino acids. V trimming: 5 bases; J trimming: 5 bases; junction bases outside the gene matches: 5. Germline CDR1 and CDR2: MDHEN and SYDVKM.

The CDR3 loop is CSARSRSGSSYNEQFF. CDR3 in DNA: TGCAGTGCTAGATCCCGAAGCGGGAGCTCCTACAATGAGCAGTTCTTC. The chain couples TRBV20-1 to TRBJ2-1; 8 bases map to TRBD2. V trimming: 2 bases; J trimming: 0 bases; junction bases outside the gene matches: 6. This CDR3 is 16 amino acids long. The germline CDR1 and CDR2 sequences are DFQATT and SNEGSKA (reference sequence).